The clone carrying this T cell receptor (beta chain) was seen only a few times. The data belong to a study of T cells in Graves' hyperthyroidism and ophthalmopathy. Germline V gives CDR1 SGHNT, CDR2 YENEEA. The CDR3 length is 16 residues. V was clipped by 2 bases and J by 5 bases; unmatched bases: 8. RNA transcripts yielded amplified TCR beta CDR3 regions. The HTBI set primed first-round TCR CDR3 RT-PCR. TCRdb itself ran the multiplex PCR reads through MiXCR, one entry per CDR3 protein. The sample lists approximately 690,000 distinct CDR3 sequences, about 14% occurring once. The V call is TRBV11-3, the J call TRBJ2-1; 8 bases map to TRBD2. Sequenced input: blood. This clonotype was obtained from a woman in her forties or fifties with Graves' ophthalmopathy. The CDR3 region has the DNA TGTGCCAGCAGCTTAAGCAACGGGAGGGCCAACAATGAGCAGTTCTTC. It codes for CASSLSNGRANNEQFF.